This T cell receptor (beta chain) was captured by sequencing in a study of beta chain features in type 1 diabetes. Study conclusions and caveats: For Type 1 diabetes patients, all four CD4+ subsets carried TCRB CDR3s that were moderately but significantly shorter. Researchers could not determine here whether HLA type influences TCRB rearrangement.

The CDR3 contains 14 residues. After removal of 4 bases from V and 5 bases from J, the junction contained 7 bases not matched to a gene. Germline CDR1 reads SGHTA; CDR2 reads FQGNSA. About this clone itself: Its cognate antigen is unknown.

The sequenced template was cDNA made from the entire isolated RNA. Measured with immunoSEQ multiplex PCR; TCRdb has only the in-frame clones, and not every one. The table includes 600,000 to 700,000 clones, 12% detected once. A single heparinised blood sample, averaging about 120 mL, was obtained per donor. A CD45RO/CCR7/CD25/CD127/CD95/CD27 panel sorted naive, central memory, regulatory and stem cell-like memory CD4+ cells. The TCR comes from a man aged 30-40 years with type 1 diabetes. Sequencing used naive CD4+ T cells from blood. The chain is built from TRBV7-2 and TRBJ1-2; 7 bases match TRBD1. CDR3 sequence (DNA): TGTGCCAGCAGCTCACAGACAGGGCCATATGGCTACACCTTC. It codes for CASSSQTGPYGYTF.